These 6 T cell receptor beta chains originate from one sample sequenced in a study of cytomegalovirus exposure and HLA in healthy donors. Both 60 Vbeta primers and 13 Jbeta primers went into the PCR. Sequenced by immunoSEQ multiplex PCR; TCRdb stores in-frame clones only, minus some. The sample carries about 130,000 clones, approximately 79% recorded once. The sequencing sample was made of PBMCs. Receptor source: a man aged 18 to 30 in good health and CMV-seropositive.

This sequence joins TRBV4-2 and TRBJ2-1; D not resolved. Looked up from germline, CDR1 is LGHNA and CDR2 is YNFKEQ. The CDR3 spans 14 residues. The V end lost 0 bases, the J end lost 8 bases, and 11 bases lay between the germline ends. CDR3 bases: TGTGCCAGCAGCCAAGATTGGTTGTCGGATGAGCAGTTCTTC. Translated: CASSQDWLSDEQFF.

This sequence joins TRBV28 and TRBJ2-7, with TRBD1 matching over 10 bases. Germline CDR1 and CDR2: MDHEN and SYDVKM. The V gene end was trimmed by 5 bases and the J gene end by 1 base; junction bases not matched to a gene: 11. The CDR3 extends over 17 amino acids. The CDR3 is CASSLKRRDRGSYEQYF. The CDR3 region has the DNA TGTGCCAGCAGTCTCAAACGACGGGACAGGGGATCCTACGAGCAGTACTTC.

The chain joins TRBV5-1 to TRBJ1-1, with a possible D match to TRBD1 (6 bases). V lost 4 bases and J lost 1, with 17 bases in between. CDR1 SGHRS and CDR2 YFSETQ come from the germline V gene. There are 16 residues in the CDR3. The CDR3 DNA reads TGCGCCAGCAGCCTTACCTTGGACAGAAAGAACACTGAAGCTTTCTTT. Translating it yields CASSLTLDRKNTEAFF.

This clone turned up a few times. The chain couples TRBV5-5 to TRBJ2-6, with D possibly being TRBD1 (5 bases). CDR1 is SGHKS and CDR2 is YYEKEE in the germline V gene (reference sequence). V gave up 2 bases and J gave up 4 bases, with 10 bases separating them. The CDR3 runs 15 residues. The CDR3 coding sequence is TGTGCCAGCAGCTTAGGGGCGACCGGGGCCAACGTCCTGACTTTC. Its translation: CASSLGATGANVLTF.

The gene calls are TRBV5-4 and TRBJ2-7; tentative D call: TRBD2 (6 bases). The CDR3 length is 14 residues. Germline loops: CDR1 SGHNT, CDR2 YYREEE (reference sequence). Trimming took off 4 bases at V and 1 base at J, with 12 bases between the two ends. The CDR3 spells CASSARDFSYEQYF. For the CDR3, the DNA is TGTGCCAGCAGCGCCCGGGACTTTTCCTACGAGCAGTACTTC.

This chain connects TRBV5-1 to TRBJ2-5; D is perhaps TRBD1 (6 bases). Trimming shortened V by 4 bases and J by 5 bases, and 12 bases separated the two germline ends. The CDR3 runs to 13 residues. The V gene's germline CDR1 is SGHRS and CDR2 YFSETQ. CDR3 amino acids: CASSRTGKETQYF. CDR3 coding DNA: TGCGCCAGCAGCCGAACAGGGAAGGAGACCCAGTACTTC.